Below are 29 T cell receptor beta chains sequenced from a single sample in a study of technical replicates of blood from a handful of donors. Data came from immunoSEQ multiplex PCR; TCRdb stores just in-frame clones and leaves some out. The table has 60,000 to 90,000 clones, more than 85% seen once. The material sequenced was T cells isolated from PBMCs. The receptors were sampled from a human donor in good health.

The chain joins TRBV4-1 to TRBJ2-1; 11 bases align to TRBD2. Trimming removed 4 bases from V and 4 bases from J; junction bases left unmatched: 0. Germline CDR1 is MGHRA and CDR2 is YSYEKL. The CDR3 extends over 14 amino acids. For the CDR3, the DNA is TGCGCCAGCAGCCTAGCGGGAGGGTACAATGAGCAGTTCTTC. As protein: CASSLAGGYNEQFF.

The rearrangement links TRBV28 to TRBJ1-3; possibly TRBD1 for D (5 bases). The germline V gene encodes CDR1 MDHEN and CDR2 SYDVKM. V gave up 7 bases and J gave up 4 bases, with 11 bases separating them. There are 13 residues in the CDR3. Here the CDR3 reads CASKGPRGNTIYF. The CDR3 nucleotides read TGTGCCAGCAAGGGGCCGAGGGGAAACACCATATATTTT.

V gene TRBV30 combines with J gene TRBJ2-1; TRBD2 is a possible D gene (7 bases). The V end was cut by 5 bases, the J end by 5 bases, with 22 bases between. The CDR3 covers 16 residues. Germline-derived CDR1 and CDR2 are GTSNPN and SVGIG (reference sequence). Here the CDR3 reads CAWEGGGTGANNEQFF. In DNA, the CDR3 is TGTGCCTGGGAGGGGGGGGGAACGGGAGCAAACAATGAGCAGTTCTTC.

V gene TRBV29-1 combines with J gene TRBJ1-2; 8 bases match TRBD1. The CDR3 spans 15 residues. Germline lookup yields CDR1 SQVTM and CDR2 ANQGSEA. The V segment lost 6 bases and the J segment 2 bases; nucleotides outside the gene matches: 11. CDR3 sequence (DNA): TGCAGCGTAAGAATTGACAGGGGAGGGAACTATGGCTACACCTTC. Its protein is CSVRIDRGGNYGYTF. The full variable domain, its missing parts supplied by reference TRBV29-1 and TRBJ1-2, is SAVISQKPSRDICQRGTSLTIQCQVDSQVTMMFWYRQQPGQSLTLIATANQGSEATYESGFVIDKFPISRPNLTFSTLTVSNMSPEDSSIYLCSVRIDRGGNYGYTFGSGTRLTVV.

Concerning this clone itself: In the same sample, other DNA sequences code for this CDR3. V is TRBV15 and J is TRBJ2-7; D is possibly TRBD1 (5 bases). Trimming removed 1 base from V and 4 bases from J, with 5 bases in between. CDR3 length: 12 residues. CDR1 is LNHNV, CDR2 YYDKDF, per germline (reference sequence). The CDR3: CATSRAGYEQYF. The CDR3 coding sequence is TGTGCCACCAGCAGAGCAGGGTACGAGCAGTACTTC.

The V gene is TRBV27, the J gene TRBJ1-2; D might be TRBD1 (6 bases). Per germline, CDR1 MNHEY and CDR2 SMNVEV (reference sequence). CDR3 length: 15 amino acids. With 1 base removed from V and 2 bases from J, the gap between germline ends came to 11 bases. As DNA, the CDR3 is TGTGCCAGCAGTTTATGGGGGCGGGGGAACTATGGCTACACCTTC. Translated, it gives CASSLWGRGNYGYTF.

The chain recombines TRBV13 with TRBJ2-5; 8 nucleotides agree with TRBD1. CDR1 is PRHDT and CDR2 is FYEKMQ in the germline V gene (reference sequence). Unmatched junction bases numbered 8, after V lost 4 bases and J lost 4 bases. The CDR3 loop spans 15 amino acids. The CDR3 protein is CASSSLTTGGETQYF. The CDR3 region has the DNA TGTGCCAGCAGCTCCTTGACTACAGGGGGAGAGACCCAGTACTTC.

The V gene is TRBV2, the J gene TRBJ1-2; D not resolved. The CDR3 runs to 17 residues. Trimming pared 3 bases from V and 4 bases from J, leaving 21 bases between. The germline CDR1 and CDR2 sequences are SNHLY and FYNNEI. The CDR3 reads CASSELATNPKTYGYTF. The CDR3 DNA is TGTGCCAGCAGTGAGTTGGCTACTAACCCAAAAACCTATGGCTACACCTTC. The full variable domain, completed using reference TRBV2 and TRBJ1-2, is EPEVTQTPSHQVTQMGQEVILRCVPISNHLYFYWYRQILGQKVEFLVSFYNNEISEKSEIFDDQFSVERPDGSNFTLKIRSTKLEDSAMYFCASSELATNPKTYGYTFGSGTRLTVV.

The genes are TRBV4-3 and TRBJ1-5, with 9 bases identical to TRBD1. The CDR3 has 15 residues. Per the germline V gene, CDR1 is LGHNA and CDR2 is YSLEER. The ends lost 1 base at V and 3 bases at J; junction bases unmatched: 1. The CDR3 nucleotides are TGCGCCAGCAGCCAAGGGACAGGGGTCAATCAGCCCCAGCATTTT. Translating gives CASSQGTGVNQPQHF.

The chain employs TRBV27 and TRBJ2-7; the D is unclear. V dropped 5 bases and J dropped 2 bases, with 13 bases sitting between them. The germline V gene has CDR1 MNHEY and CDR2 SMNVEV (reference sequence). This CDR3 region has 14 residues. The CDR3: CASSEGGLTYEQYF. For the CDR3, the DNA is TGTGCCAGCAGTGAAGGCGGCCTAACCTACGAGCAGTACTTC.

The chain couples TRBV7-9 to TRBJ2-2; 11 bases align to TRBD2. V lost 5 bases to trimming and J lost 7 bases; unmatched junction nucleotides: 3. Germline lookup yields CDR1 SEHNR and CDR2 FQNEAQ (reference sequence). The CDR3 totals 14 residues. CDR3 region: CASSPGLAGGELFF. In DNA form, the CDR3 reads TGTGCCAGCAGCCCCGGACTAGCGGGCGGGGAGCTGTTTTTT.

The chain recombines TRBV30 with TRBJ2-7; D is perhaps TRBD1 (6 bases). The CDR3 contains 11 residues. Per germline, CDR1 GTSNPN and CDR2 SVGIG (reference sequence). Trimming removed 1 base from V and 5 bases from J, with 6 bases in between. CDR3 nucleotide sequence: TGTGCCTGGAGTGACAGGGACGAGCAGTACTTC. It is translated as CAWSDRDEQYF.

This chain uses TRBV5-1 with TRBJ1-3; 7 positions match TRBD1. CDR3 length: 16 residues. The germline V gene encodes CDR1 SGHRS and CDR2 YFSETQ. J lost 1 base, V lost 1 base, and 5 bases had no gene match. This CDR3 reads CASSLSTGRSGNTIYF. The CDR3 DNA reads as TGCGCCAGCAGCTTGTCGACAGGGCGGTCTGGAAACACCATATATTTT.

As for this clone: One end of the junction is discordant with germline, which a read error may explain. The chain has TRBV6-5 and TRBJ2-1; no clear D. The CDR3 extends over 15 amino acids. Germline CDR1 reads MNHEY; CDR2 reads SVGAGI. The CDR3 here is CASSYPTTSSNEQFF. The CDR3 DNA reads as TGTGCCAGCAGTTACCCCACGACTTCCTCCAATGAGCAGTTCTTC.

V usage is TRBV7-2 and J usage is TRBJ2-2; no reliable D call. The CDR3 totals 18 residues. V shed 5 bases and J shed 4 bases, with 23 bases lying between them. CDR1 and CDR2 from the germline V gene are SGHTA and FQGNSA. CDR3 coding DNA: TGTGCCAGCAGCCCTGACCCTTTTAGCTCCTTTAGCACCGGGGAGCTGTTTTTT. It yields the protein CASSPDPFSSFSTGELFF.

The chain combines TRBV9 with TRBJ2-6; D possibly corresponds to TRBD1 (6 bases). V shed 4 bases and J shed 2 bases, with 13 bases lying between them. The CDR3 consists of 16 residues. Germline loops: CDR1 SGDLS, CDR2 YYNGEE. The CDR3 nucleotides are TGTGCCAGCAGCCCATACCAGGGGACTGGGGCCAACGTCCTGACTTTC. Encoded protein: CASSPYQGTGANVLTF.

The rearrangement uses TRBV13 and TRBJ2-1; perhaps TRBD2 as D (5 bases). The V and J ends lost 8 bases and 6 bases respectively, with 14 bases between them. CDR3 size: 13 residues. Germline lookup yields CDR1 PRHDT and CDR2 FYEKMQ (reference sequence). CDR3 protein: CASGSAVLNEQFF. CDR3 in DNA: TGTGCCAGCGGGTCAGCGGTCCTCAATGAGCAGTTCTTC.

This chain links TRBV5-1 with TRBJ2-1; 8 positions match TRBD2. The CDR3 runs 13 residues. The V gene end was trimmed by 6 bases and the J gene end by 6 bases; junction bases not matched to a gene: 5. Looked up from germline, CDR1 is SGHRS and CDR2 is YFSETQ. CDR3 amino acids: CASNREGLNEQFF. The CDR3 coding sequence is TGCGCCAGCAACCGGGAGGGCCTCAATGAGCAGTTCTTC. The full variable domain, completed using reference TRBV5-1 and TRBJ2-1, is KAGVTQTPRYLIKTRGQQVTLSCSPISGHRSVSWYQQTPGQGLQFLFEYFSETQRNKGNFPGRFSGRQFSNSRSEMNVSTLELGDSALYLCASNREGLNEQFFGPGTRLTVL.

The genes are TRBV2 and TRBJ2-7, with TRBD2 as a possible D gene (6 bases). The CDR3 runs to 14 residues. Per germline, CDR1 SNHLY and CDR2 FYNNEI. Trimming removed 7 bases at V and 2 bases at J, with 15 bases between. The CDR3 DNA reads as TGTGCCAGCAAAGGGATTGGGACTCCCTACGAGCAGTACTTC. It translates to CASKGIGTPYEQYF.

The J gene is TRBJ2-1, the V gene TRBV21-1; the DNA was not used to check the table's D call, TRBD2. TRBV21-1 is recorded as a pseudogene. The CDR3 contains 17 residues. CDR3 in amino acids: CASSSATSGRAYNEQFF. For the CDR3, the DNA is TGTGCCAGCAGCTCAGCCACTAGCGGGAGGGCCTACAATGAGCAGTTCTTC.

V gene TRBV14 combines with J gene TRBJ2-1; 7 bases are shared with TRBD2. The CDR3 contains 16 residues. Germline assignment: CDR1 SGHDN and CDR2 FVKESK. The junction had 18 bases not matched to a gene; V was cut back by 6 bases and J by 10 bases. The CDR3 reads CASSVPISGNRGEQFF. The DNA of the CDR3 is TGTGCCAGCAGTGTACCCATCAGCGGGAACCGGGGAGAGCAGTTCTTC.

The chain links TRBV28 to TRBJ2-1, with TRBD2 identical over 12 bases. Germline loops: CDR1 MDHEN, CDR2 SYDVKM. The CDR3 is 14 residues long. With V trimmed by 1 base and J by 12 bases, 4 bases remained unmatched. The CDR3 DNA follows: TGTGCCAGCAGTTTATTGACTAGCGGGAGCCCGCAGTTCTTC. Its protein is CASSLLTSGSPQFF.

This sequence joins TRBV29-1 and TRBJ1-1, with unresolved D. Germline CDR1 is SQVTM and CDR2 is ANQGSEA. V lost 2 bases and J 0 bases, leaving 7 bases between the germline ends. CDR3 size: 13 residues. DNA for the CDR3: TGCAGCGTTGAAACGTCGGTGAACACTGAAGCTTTCTTT. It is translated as CSVETSVNTEAFF.

CDR3 protein: CASSRGTGKNYEQYF. The DNA of the CDR3 is TGTGCCAGCAGCCGCGGGACGGGGAAGAACTACGAGCAGTACTTC. The chain uses TRBV2 and TRBJ2-7; possible D gene TRBD2, 6 bases. This CDR3 region has 15 residues. The V end was cut by 6 bases, the J end by 3 bases, with 18 bases between. CDR1 is SNHLY and CDR2 is FYNNEI in the germline V gene.

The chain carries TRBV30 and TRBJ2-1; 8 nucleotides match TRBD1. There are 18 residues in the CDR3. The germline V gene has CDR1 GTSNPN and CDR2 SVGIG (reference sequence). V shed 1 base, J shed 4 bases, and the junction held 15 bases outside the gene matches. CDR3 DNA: TGTGCCTGGAGTGGACAGGGGTCTCTATCTGGCAGGTACAATGAGCAGTTCTTC. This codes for CAWSGQGSLSGRYNEQFF.

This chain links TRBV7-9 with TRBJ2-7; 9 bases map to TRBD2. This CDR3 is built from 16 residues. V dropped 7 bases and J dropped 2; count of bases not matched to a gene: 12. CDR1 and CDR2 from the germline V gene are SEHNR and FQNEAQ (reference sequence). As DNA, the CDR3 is TGTGCCAGCAACGATCCTAGCGGGAAAATTACCTACGAGCAGTACTTC. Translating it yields CASNDPSGKITYEQYF.

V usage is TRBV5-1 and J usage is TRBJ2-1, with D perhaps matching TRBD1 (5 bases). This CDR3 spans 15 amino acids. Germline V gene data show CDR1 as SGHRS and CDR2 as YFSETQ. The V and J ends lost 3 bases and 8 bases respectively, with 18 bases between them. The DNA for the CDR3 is TGCGCCAGCAGCTCTACAGGCCAAACCAGTGATGAGCAGTTCTTC. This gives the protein CASSSTGQTSDEQFF.

The CDR3 DNA is TGTGCCAGCAGTCCTGGTAGCGGGGTAAATAACAATGAGCAGTTCTTC. It encodes CASSPGSGVNNNEQFF. The chain carries TRBV14 and TRBJ2-1; 8 bases map to TRBD2. The CDR3 contains 16 residues. J gave up 5 bases and V 6 bases, and 12 bases lay outside the gene matches. Germline assignment: CDR1 SGHDN and CDR2 FVKESK.

CDR3 sequence (DNA): TGTGCCAGCAGCCGGGACAGGAGCACTGAAGCTTTCTTT. Translated, it gives CASSRDRSTEAFF. This rearrangement joins TRBV5-6 to TRBJ1-1; 8 bases match TRBD1. There are 13 residues in the CDR3. From germline, CDR1 is SGHDT and CDR2 YYEEEE. The V and J ends lost 4 bases and 4 bases, in that order; junction bases with no gene match: 3.